The rows below give T cell receptor beta chains drawn from one sample of a study of T cell clusters in autoimmune cytopenias. TCRdb reanalyzed the multiplex PCR reads, giving one entry per CDR3 protein sequence and no DNA. The table lists approximately 12,000 distinct CDR3 sequences. This same sample was also taken into another study, of T cell repertoires in aging, cancer and after chemotherapy.

The sequencing input was peripheral blood. The receptors derive from a human donor in good health. Both conserved end residues are part of each CDR3. Clone size is shown for a subset of rows, as once, few, many or a class of expanded clone.

j_gene	abundance	v_gene	CDR3aa
TRBJ2-2	medium-sized	TRBV19	CASSIANGGSGELFF
TRBJ1-6	-	TRBV19	CASSSERRSSYNSPLHF
TRBJ1-6	-	TRBV6-5	CASSPGTGGLYNSPLHF
TRBJ2-7	-	TRBV6-6	CASNAGSSYEQYF
TRBJ2-1	-	TRBV18	CASSIVGGANEQFF
TRBJ1-6	-	TRBV6-5	CASRMTGRNSPLHF
TRBJ2-1	medium-sized	TRBV11-1	CASSLRATGGMDEQFF
TRBJ2-1	-	TRBV5-5	CASSLSGGSYNEQFF
TRBJ1-4	-	TRBV19	CASSIDRAKGEKLFF
TRBJ2-3	-	TRBV6-5	CASSYSRGGTDTQYF
TRBJ2-7	-	TRBV11-3	CASSSAGTGGEQYF
TRBJ1-1	-	TRBV20-1	CSALDGRGTEAFF
TRBJ1-2	-	TRBV12-3/TRBV12-4	CASSLATGGYYGYTF
TRBJ2-5	-	TRBV30	CAWSVRYLAGKETQYF
TRBJ1-6	medium-sized	TRBV11-3	CASSFGGRGSAPLHF
TRBJ2-7	-	TRBV27	CASSRQEGTYEQYF
TRBJ1-1	-	TRBV19	CASRTGTGGHEAFF
TRBJ2-2	-	TRBV12-3/TRBV12-4	CASRGDSGGELFF
TRBJ1-1	-	TRBV19	CASSARFGNTESFF
TRBJ2-1	medium-sized	TRBV29-1	CSVSGRQGDNEQFF
TRBJ1-1	medium-sized	TRBV6-5	CASSYRGFDTEAFF
TRBJ1-5	-	TRBV5-5	CASSAQNVVYQPQHF
TRBJ2-1	-	TRBV5-4	CASTIRRDRGYNEQFF
TRBJ2-7	-	TRBV5-1	CASRDGLRGPYEQYF
TRBJ1-2	-	TRBV30	CARNSGTGSVYGYTF
TRBJ1-3	-	TRBV6-1	CASSIWSSGNTIYF
TRBJ1-2	-	TRBV27	CATKRTVDYGYTF
TRBJ2-5	-	TRBV12-3/TRBV12-4	CASSRTLGQLETQYF
TRBJ2-3	-	TRBV14	CASSQDVAATSTDTQYF
TRBJ2-7	-	TRBV5-6	CASSLPGEYEQYF
TRBJ2-5	-	TRBV5-4	CASSLTPPSSSSGETQYF
TRBJ2-5	-	TRBV12-3/TRBV12-4	CASRRNSGLGETQYF
TRBJ2-2	-	TRBV18	CASPKGNSNTGELFF
TRBJ2-2	-	TRBV30	CAWADSGELFF
TRBJ2-7	medium-sized	TRBV29-1	CSVEGQGDYEQYF
TRBJ2-7	large	TRBV11-3	CASSPSEWSATAYEQYF
TRBJ2-1	-	TRBV19	CASSRGGTSGGAVNEQFF
TRBJ2-1	-	TRBV12-3/TRBV12-4	CASRRGLAGGNNEQFF
TRBJ2-7	-	TRBV12-3/TRBV12-4	CASSLGSGGSEQYF
TRBJ1-1	-	TRBV6-5	CASSDSSPLNTEAFF
TRBJ2-3	-	TRBV18	CASSPTGTTEASTDTQYF
TRBJ1-6	-	TRBV19	CASSIPRDLGDSPLHF
TRBJ2-7	-	TRBV30	CAWSEGRAYEQYF
TRBJ2-1	-	TRBV15	CATSRDRAGRDNEQFF
TRBJ2-5	-	TRBV27	CASSPFGDRGETQYF
TRBJ2-2	-	TRBV6-5	CASRMQDRGAGELFF
TRBJ2-3	-	TRBV6-2/TRBV6-3	CASSPAGVTTDTQYF
TRBJ2-2	-	TRBV12-3/TRBV12-4	CASSLRTGSTGELFF
TRBJ2-1	medium-sized	TRBV11-3	CASSRGTSLNDNEQFF
TRBJ2-2	medium-sized	TRBV11-3	CASSRRQGISTGELFF
TRBJ2-3	-	TRBV30	CAWSGSTDTQYF
TRBJ2-5	-	TRBV5-4	CASSHGGRETQYF
TRBJ2-7	-	TRBV30	CACKGEQGAGEQYF
TRBJ2-3	-	TRBV30	CAWNSGTSDSDTQYF
TRBJ2-5	medium-sized	TRBV19	CASSPGQTQETQYF
TRBJ2-3	-	TRBV6-2/TRBV6-3	CASRGRTSDTQYF
TRBJ1-6	-	TRBV6-5	CASSREGAISPLHF